This is a list of T cell receptor beta chains from one sample in a study of blood T cells in healthy people across ages. MiXCR, run by TCRdb on the 5' RACE reads, gives a single entry per CDR3 protein. The sample has approximately 800,000 distinct CDR3 sequences, 20% to 25% seen once. These sequences were also reported in another study, on T cells of mothers and their children.

The specimen was blood. The source is a boy younger than 18 in good health. Each CDR3 is given with its conserved first and last residue. The order of the fields is J gene, D gene, clone size, V gene, CDR3 protein, CDR3 DNA. D genes are given only for firm matches. Only part of the rows carry a size: once, few, many, or a class if the clone is expanded.

J gene: TRBJ2-2
D gene: NA
clone size: NA
V gene: TRBV29-1
CDR3 protein: CSVAVGWATDTGELFF
CDR3 DNA: TGCAGCGTTGCCGTGGGTTGGGCGACGGACACCGGGGAGCTGTTTTTT

J gene: TRBJ1-2
D gene: NA
clone size: NA
V gene: TRBV28
CDR3 protein: CASSLVRGDYGYTF
CDR3 DNA: TGTGCCAGCAGTTTAGTCCGAGGGGACTATGGCTACACCTTC

J gene: TRBJ2-1
D gene: NA
clone size: few
V gene: TRBV20-1
CDR3 protein: CSARTGQSYNEQFF
CDR3 DNA: TGCAGTGCTAGGACAGGACAGAGTTACAATGAGCAGTTCTTC

J gene: TRBJ2-7
D gene: TRBD1
clone size: few
V gene: TRBV5-1
CDR3 protein: CASSLDRDRRYEQYF
CDR3 DNA: TGCGCCAGCAGCTTGGACCGGGACAGGCGCTACGAGCAGTACTTC

J gene: TRBJ2-1
D gene: NA
clone size: NA
V gene: TRBV30
CDR3 protein: CAWSPPRGLNEQFF
CDR3 DNA: TGTGCCTGGAGTCCACCGCGAGGGCTAAATGAGCAGTTCTTC

J gene: TRBJ2-2
D gene: TRBD2
clone size: once
V gene: TRBV6-2/TRBV6-3
CDR3 protein: CASSYLGVAGRTGELFF
CDR3 DNA: TGTGCCAGCAGTTACTTGGGAGTAGCGGGGAGGACCGGGGAGCTGTTTTTT

J gene: TRBJ2-4
D gene: TRBD2
clone size: few
V gene: TRBV7-2
CDR3 protein: CASSPGTSGDLAKNIQYF
CDR3 DNA: TGTGCCAGCAGCCCTGGGACTAGCGGGGATCTAGCCAAAAACATTCAGTACTTC

J gene: TRBJ2-4
D gene: TRBD1
clone size: NA
V gene: TRBV12-3/TRBV12-4
CDR3 protein: CASSWDRGLAKNIQYF
CDR3 DNA: TGTGCCAGCAGTTGGGACAGGGGCTTAGCCAAAAACATTCAGTACTTC

J gene: TRBJ2-5
D gene: NA
clone size: NA
V gene: TRBV7-2
CDR3 protein: CASSHLGPFQETQYF
CDR3 DNA: TGTGCCAGCAGCCACTTGGGACCCTTCCAAGAGACCCAGTACTTC

J gene: TRBJ2-1
D gene: TRBD1
clone size: NA
V gene: TRBV28
CDR3 protein: CASSLSQGAGPRNNEQFF
CDR3 DNA: TGTGCCAGCAGTTTATCCCAGGGGGCGGGACCTCGGAACAATGAGCAGTTCTTC

J gene: TRBJ1-2
D gene: TRBD1
clone size: few
V gene: TRBV27
CDR3 protein: CASSLRAGQDYGYTF
CDR3 DNA: TGTGCCAGCAGTTTAAGGGCCGGACAGGACTATGGCTACACCTTC

J gene: TRBJ2-1
D gene: TRBD2
clone size: NA
V gene: TRBV28
CDR3 protein: CASSSRLAGYRGQFF
CDR3 DNA: TGTGCCAGCAGTAGCCGACTAGCGGGGTACAGGGGGCAGTTCTTC

J gene: TRBJ2-2
D gene: TRBD2
clone size: few
V gene: TRBV5-1
CDR3 protein: CASSSGLAGGSNTGELFF
CDR3 DNA: TGCGCCAGCAGCTCGGGACTAGCGGGGGGGTCGAACACCGGGGAGCTGTTTTTT

J gene: TRBJ2-3
D gene: TRBD2
clone size: NA
V gene: TRBV20-1
CDR3 protein: CSASRAGVTTDTQYF
CDR3 DNA: TGCAGTGCTAGTCGAGCGGGGGTTACCACAGATACGCAGTATTTT

J gene: TRBJ2-7
D gene: NA
clone size: few
V gene: TRBV29-1
CDR3 protein: CSVEVVPGYEQYF
CDR3 DNA: TGCAGCGTTGAAGTAGTACCAGGGTACGAGCAGTACTTC

J gene: TRBJ2-1
D gene: NA
clone size: few
V gene: TRBV28
CDR3 protein: CASSPDLRSNNEQSF
CDR3 DNA: TGTGCCAGCAGCCCAGACCTCCGAAGTAACAATGAGCAGTCCTTC

J gene: TRBJ2-4
D gene: NA
clone size: few
V gene: TRBV20-1
CDR3 protein: CSAPMRLMEAKNIQYF
CDR3 DNA: TGCAGTGCTCCCATGAGGCTCATGGAAGCCAAAAACATTCAGTACTTC

J gene: TRBJ2-5
D gene: NA
clone size: NA
V gene: TRBV7-3
CDR3 protein: CASSPRVQEAQYF
CDR3 DNA: TGTGCCAGCAGCCCCCGTGTACAAGAGGCCCAGTACTTC

J gene: TRBJ2-5
D gene: TRBD2
clone size: few
V gene: TRBV3-1
CDR3 protein: CASSGTTSMAETQYF
CDR3 DNA: TGTGCCAGCAGCGGAACGACTAGCATGGCAGAGACCCAGTACTTC

J gene: TRBJ2-3
D gene: NA
clone size: NA
V gene: TRBV6-5
CDR3 protein: CASSYSNPDTQYF
CDR3 DNA: TGTGCCAGCAGTTACTCGAACCCAGATACGCAGTATTTT

J gene: TRBJ2-5
D gene: NA
clone size: few
V gene: TRBV5-1
CDR3 protein: CASSLVWGSQETQYF
CDR3 DNA: TGCGCCAGCAGCTTGGTGTGGGGGAGCCAAGAGACCCAGTACTTC

J gene: TRBJ1-6
D gene: NA
clone size: few
V gene: TRBV20-1
CDR3 protein: CSAREGGSSNSPLHF
CDR3 DNA: TGCAGTGCTAGGGAAGGGGGGTCCTCGAATTCACCCCTCCACTTT

J gene: TRBJ2-7
D gene: NA
clone size: NA
V gene: TRBV20-1
CDR3 protein: CSARDLAQGEAYEQYF
CDR3 DNA: TGCAGTGCTAGAGATCTAGCCCAGGGGGAGGCCTACGAGCAGTACTTC

J gene: TRBJ2-7
D gene: TRBD2
clone size: NA
V gene: TRBV9
CDR3 protein: CASSPGTSGTREQYF
CDR3 DNA: TGTGCCAGCAGTCCTGGGACTAGCGGGACACGCGAGCAGTACTTC

J gene: TRBJ2-7
D gene: NA
clone size: few
V gene: TRBV7-6
CDR3 protein: CASSFSLREPPKQYF
CDR3 DNA: TGTGCCAGCAGCTTTTCTTTACGTGAACCGCCAAAGCAGTACTTC

J gene: TRBJ1-2
D gene: NA
clone size: NA
V gene: TRBV20-1
CDR3 protein: CSARDRGSGGYTF
CDR3 DNA: TGCAGTGCTAGAGATCGCGGCTCTGGGGGCTACACCTTC

J gene: TRBJ2-1
D gene: TRBD1
clone size: NA
V gene: TRBV7-8
CDR3 protein: CASSLAFRAGGDYNEQFF
CDR3 DNA: TGTGCCAGCAGCTTAGCGTTTCGGGCAGGGGGCGATTACAATGAGCAGTTCTTC

J gene: TRBJ2-5
D gene: NA
clone size: NA
V gene: TRBV7-9
CDR3 protein: CASSPQHQETQYF
CDR3 DNA: TGTGCCAGCAGCCCGCAGCACCAAGAGACCCAGTACTTC

J gene: TRBJ2-7
D gene: NA
clone size: NA
V gene: TRBV7-9
CDR3 protein: CASSSREGQDPYEQYF
CDR3 DNA: TGTGCCAGCAGCTCGCGGGAGGGACAGGACCCCTATGAGCAGTACTTC

J gene: TRBJ2-7
D gene: TRBD2
clone size: NA
V gene: TRBV15
CDR3 protein: CATSRDLTSGSHEQYF
CDR3 DNA: TGTGCCACCAGCAGAGATCTGACTAGCGGGAGCCACGAGCAGTACTTC

J gene: TRBJ1-4
D gene: NA
clone size: few
V gene: TRBV2
CDR3 protein: CASTSGTTSAKLFF
CDR3 DNA: TGTGCCAGCACGTCAGGGACAACGAGCGCAAAACTGTTTTTT

J gene: TRBJ2-5
D gene: TRBD1
clone size: many
V gene: TRBV6-6
CDR3 protein: CASSFPTGGQETQYF
CDR3 DNA: TGTGCCAGCAGTTTCCCCACAGGGGGCCAAGAGACCCAGTACTTC

J gene: TRBJ2-7
D gene: NA
clone size: NA
V gene: TRBV5-1
CDR3 protein: CASSLSEDSYEQYF
CDR3 DNA: TGCGCCAGCAGCTTGAGTGAAGACTCCTACGAGCAGTACTTC

J gene: TRBJ1-1
D gene: NA
clone size: few
V gene: TRBV20-1
CDR3 protein: CSARRSGPDTEAFF
CDR3 DNA: TGCAGTGCTAGACGCTCGGGACCTGACACTGAAGCTTTCTTT

J gene: TRBJ2-4
D gene: NA
clone size: NA
V gene: TRBV6-5
CDR3 protein: CASSYSGAKNIQYF
CDR3 DNA: TGTGCCAGCAGTTACTCCGGGGCCAAAAACATTCAGTACTTC

J gene: TRBJ1-6
D gene: TRBD1
clone size: NA
V gene: TRBV6-1
CDR3 protein: CASSSGTANSPLHF
CDR3 DNA: TGTGCCAGCAGCTCCGGGACAGCTAATTCACCCCTCCACTTT

J gene: TRBJ1-2
D gene: NA
clone size: NA
V gene: TRBV4-3
CDR3 protein: CASSEGSGRGNYGYTF
CDR3 DNA: TGCGCCAGCAGCGAGGGTTCGGGCCGGGGAAACTATGGCTACACCTTC

J gene: TRBJ2-1
D gene: NA
clone size: NA
V gene: TRBV6-1
CDR3 protein: CASRGSALSYNEQFF
CDR3 DNA: TGTGCCAGCAGGGGTAGCGCCCTCTCCTACAATGAGCAGTTCTTC

J gene: TRBJ2-1
D gene: TRBD1
clone size: NA
V gene: TRBV29-1
CDR3 protein: CSVGDRVFYNEQFF
CDR3 DNA: TGCAGCGTGGGCGACAGGGTTTTCTACAATGAGCAGTTCTTC

J gene: TRBJ1-4
D gene: NA
clone size: NA
V gene: TRBV7-9
CDR3 protein: CASSPAGYNEKLFF
CDR3 DNA: TGTGCCAGCAGCCCGGCAGGGTATAATGAAAAACTGTTTTTT

J gene: TRBJ2-3
D gene: NA
clone size: few
V gene: TRBV5-1
CDR3 protein: CASSLAFYRTDTQYF
CDR3 DNA: TGCGCCAGCAGCTTGGCCTTTTACCGCACAGATACGCAGTATTTT

J gene: TRBJ2-1
D gene: TRBD2
clone size: NA
V gene: TRBV6-1
CDR3 protein: CASKRSGGANEQFF
CDR3 DNA: TGTGCCAGTAAGAGGAGCGGGGGGGCGAATGAGCAGTTCTTC